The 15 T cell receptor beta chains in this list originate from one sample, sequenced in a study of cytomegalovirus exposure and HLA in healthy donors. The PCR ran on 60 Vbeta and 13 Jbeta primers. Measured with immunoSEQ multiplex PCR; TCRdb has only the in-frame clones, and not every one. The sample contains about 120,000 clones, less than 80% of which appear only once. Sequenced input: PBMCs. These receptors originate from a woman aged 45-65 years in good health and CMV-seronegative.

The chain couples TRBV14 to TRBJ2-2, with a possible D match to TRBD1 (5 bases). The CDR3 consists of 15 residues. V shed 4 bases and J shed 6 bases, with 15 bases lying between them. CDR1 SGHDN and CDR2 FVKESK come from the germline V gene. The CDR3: CASSLAPQGPGELFF. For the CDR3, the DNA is TGTGCCAGCAGCCTTGCGCCTCAGGGCCCCGGGGAGCTGTTTTTT.

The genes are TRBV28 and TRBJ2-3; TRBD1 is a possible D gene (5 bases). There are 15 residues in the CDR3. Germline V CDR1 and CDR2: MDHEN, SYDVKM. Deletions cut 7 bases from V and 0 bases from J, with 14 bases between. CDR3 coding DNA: TGTGCCAGCACCACCCCGACAGCAAGCACAGATACGCAGTATTTT. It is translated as CASTTPTASTDTQYF. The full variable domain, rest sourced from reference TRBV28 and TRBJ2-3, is DVKVTQSSRYLVKRTGEKVFLECVQDMDHENMFWYRQDPGLGLRLIYFSYDVKMKEKGDIPEGYSVSREKKERFSLILESASTNQTSMYLCASTTPTASTDTQYFGPGTRLTVL.

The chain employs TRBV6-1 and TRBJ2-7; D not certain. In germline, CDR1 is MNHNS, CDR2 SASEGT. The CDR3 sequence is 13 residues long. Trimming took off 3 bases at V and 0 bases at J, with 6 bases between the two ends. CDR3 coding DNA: TGTGCCAGCAGTGACAGGATCTCCTACGAGCAGTACTTC. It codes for CASSDRISYEQYF.

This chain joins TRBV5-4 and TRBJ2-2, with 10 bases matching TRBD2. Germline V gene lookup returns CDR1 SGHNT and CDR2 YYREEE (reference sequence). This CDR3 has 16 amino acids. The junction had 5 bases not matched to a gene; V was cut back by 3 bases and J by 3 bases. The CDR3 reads CASSSSGRGYTGELFF. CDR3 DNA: TGTGCCAGCAGCTCTAGCGGGAGAGGTTACACCGGGGAGCTGTTTTTT.

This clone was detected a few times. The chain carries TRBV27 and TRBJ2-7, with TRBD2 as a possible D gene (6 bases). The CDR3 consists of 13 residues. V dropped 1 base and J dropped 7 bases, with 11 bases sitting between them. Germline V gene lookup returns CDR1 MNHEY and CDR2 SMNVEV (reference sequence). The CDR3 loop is CASSLLGTDEQYF. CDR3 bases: TGTGCCAGCAGTTTATTGGGGACTGATGAGCAGTACTTC.

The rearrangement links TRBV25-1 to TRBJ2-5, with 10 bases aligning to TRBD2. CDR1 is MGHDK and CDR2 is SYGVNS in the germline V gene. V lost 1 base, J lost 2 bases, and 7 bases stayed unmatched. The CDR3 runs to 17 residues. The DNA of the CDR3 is TGTGCCAGCAGTGAATCGGGGGCTAGCGGGAGTCAAGAGACCCAGTACTTC. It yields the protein CASSESGASGSQETQYF.

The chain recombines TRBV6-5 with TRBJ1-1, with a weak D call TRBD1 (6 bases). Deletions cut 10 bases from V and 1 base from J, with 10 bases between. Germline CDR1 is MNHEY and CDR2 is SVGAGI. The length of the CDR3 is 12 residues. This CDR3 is CAIGQSNTEAFF. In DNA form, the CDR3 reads TGTGCCATAGGACAGTCGAACACTGAAGCTTTCTTT.

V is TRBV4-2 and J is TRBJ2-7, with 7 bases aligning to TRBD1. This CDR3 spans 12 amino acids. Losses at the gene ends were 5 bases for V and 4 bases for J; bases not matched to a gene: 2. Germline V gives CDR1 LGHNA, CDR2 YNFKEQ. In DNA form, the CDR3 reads TGTGCCAGCAGCGCACAGGGGTACGAGCAGTACTTC. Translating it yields CASSAQGYEQYF.

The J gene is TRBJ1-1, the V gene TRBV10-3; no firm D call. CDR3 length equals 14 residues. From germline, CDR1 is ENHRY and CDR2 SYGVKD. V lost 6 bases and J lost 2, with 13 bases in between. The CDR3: CAISQTGANTEAFF. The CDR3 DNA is TGTGCCATCAGCCAGACCGGAGCCAACACTGAAGCTTTCTTT.

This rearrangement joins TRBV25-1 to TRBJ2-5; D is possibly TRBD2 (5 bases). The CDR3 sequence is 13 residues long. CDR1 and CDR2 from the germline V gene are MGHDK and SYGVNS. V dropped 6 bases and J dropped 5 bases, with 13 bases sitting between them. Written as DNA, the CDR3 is TGTGCCAGCAGAAAAGCGGAGTACGAGACCCAGTACTTC. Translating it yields CASRKAEYETQYF.

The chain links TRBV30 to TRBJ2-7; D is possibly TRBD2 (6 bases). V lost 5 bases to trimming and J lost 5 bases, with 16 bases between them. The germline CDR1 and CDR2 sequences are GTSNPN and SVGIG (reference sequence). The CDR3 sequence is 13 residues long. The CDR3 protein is CAWGGVGADEQYF. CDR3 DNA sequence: TGTGCCTGGGGCGGGGTGGGAGCGGACGAGCAGTACTTC.

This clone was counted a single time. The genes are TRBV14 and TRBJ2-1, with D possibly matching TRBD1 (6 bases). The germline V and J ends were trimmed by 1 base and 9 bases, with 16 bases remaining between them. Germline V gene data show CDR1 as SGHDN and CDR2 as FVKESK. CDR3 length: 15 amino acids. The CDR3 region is CASSQGWGLVGEQFF. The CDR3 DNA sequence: TGTGCCAGCAGCCAAGGTTGGGGGCTAGTGGGTGAGCAGTTCTTC. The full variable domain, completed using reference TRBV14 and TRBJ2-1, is EAGVTQFPSHSVIEKGQTVTLRCDPISGHDNLYWYRRVMGKEIKFLLHFVKESKQDESGMPNNRFLAERTGGTYSTLKVQPAELEDSGVYFCASSQGWGLVGEQFFGPGTRLTVL.

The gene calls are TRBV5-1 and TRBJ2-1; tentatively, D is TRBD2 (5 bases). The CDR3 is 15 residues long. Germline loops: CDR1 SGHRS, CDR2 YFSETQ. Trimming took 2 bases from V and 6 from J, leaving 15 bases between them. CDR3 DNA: TGCGCCAGCAGCTTCGAGACGGGATCGGGCAATGAGCAGTTCTTC. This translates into CASSFETGSGNEQFF. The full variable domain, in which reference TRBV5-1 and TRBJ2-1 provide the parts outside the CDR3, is KAGVTQTPRYLIKTRGQQVTLSCSPISGHRSVSWYQQTPGQGLQFLFEYFSETQRNKGNFPGRFSGRQFSNSRSEMNVSTLELGDSALYLCASSFETGSGNEQFFGPGTRLTVL.

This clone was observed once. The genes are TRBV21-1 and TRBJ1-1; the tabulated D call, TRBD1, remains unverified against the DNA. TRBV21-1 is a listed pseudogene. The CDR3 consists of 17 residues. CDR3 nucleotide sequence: TGTGCCAGCAGCAAAGGGGACAGGGGGAATAGTGACACTGAAGCTTTCTTT. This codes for CASSKGDRGNSDTEAFF.

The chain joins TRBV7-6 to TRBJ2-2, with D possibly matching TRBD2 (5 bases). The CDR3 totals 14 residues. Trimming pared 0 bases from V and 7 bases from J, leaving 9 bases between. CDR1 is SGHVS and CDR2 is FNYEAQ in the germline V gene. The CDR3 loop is CASSLAGAGGELFF. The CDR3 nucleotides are TGTGCCAGCAGCTTAGCGGGAGCAGGCGGGGAGCTGTTTTTT.